This T cell receptor beta chain derives from a study of blood T cell repertoires in COVID-19. At the level of the study: Donors in the United States, Italy and Spain gave samples during acute or convalescent COVID-19.

The CDR3 has 13 amino acids. Trimming removed 5 bases from V and 3 bases from J, with 14 bases in between. Germline values: CDR1 SQVTM, CDR2 ANQGSEA. The table came from immunoSEQ multiplex PCR; TCRdb's copy has only in-frame clones and leaves some out. The sample carries 150,000 to 200,000 clones, 70% to 90% recorded once. Source material: peripheral blood. The clonotype was recovered from a man aged 65 to 85 with active or convalescent COVID-19. The rearrangement uses TRBV29-1 and TRBJ2-7; D might be TRBD2 (5 bases). The CDR3 reads CSVSPSSGYEQYF. The CDR3 DNA is TGCAGCGTTTCGCCTAGCTCAGGCTACGAGCAGTACTTC.